This TCR beta chain was found in a study of blood T cells in healthy people across ages. This clonotype was detected only a few times. Combining a sample-barcoded 5' primer with a J-beta primer mix, a second PCR ran for roughly 7 to 12 cycles. Each CDR3 protein is one row after TCRdb ran MiXCR on the 5' RACE reads. The sample shows hundreds of thousands of distinct CDR3 sequences, under 25% of them seen only once. This CDR3 is 13 amino acids long. V lost 3 bases, J lost 3 bases, and 6 bases lay in between. CDR1 and CDR2 from the germline V gene are PRHDT and FYEKMQ (reference sequence). The chain recombines TRBV13 with TRBJ1-3; D uncertain. The receptor was isolated from a man between 65 and 79 years old in good health. What was sequenced was blood. The chain's CDR3 is CASSFPHGNTIYF. DNA for the CDR3: TGTGCCAGCAGCTTCCCCCATGGAAACACCATATATTTT. The full variable domain, its missing parts supplied by reference TRBV13 and TRBJ1-3, is AAGVIQSPRHLIKEKRETATLKCYPIPRHDTVYWYQQGPGQDPQFLISFYEKMQSDKGSIPDRFSAQQFSDYHSELNMSSLELGDSALYFCASSFPHGNTIYFGEGSWLTVV.